Reported below is one T cell receptor beta chain. The data were taken from a study of PD-L1 blockade in urothelial cancer. Study in general: It was at 3 weeks (second dose) and 6 weeks after treatment start that blood was analyzed.

Every PCR was spiked with synthetic TCR analog templates. Method: immunoSEQ multiplex PCR; TCRdb's copy keeps in-frame clones and lacks some. Counted here are approximately 48,000 clones, more than 65% occurring once; the ten biggest clones make up about 9.4%. The sample's time point: pretreatment peripheral blood. Locally advanced or metastatic urothelial carcinoma affected all patients. The V gene lost 1 base and the J gene lost 2 bases, with 8 bases spanning the gap. CDR3 length: 15 amino acids. Germline values: CDR1 SGHVS, CDR2 FQNEAQ. Sequences were derived from PBMCs, sampled around atezolizumab (anti-PD-L1) treatment. The clonotype originates from a man aged 70-80 years with urothelial cancer. This rearrangement joins TRBV7-8 to TRBJ2-2; no definite D call. The CDR3, as DNA: TGTGCCAGCAGCTTAGGCGTCGGTAACACCGGGGAGCTGTTTTTT. It translates to CASSLGVGNTGELFF.